One sample yielded the 19 T cell receptor beta chains listed below, sequenced in a study of CD8 T cells in Susac syndrome. RNA, at about 0.45 to 1 ug, was reverse transcribed with random hexamers. MiXCR, run by TCRdb on the immunoSEQ multiplex PCR reads, gives a single entry per CDR3 protein. The sample shows 70,000 to 100,000 distinct CDR3 sequences, around 96% of them seen only once. Material: CD8+ T cells from PBMCs. The receptors here all came from a human donor with Susac syndrome.

V gene TRBV9 combines with J gene TRBJ1-5; D may be TRBD1 (6 bases). The V and J ends lost 4 bases and 4 bases respectively, with 12 bases between them. The CDR3 loop spans 14 amino acids. CDR1 is SGDLS and CDR2 is YYNGEE in the germline V gene. CDR3 loop: CASSPGQLNQPQHF. The CDR3 nucleotides are TGTGCCAGCAGCCCCGGACAGCTTAATCAGCCCCAGCATTTT.

The rearrangement joins TRBV7-2 to TRBJ1-2; unclear D gene. In germline, CDR1 is SGHTA, CDR2 FQGNSA. V gave up 5 bases and J gave up 10 bases, with 14 bases separating them. The CDR3 covers 12 residues. The DNA of the CDR3 is TGTGCCAGCAGCGCGAGGACCGAGACCTACACCTTC. It specifies CASSARTETYTF.

The V gene is TRBV27, the J gene TRBJ1-6; 7 bases match TRBD1. Germline V gene lookup returns CDR1 MNHEY and CDR2 SMNVEV (reference sequence). J lost 10 bases, V lost 4 bases, and 4 bases had no gene match. The CDR3 has 13 amino acids. In DNA form, the CDR3 reads TGTGCCAGCAGTTGGGACAGCAGGTCACCCCTCCACTTT. Translated, it gives CASSWDSRSPLHF.

The chain uses TRBV14 and TRBJ2-7; D perhaps matches TRBD2 (6 bases). Trimming removed 4 bases at V and 7 bases at J, with 20 bases between. This CDR3 is 15 amino acids long. Germline lookup yields CDR1 SGHDN and CDR2 FVKESK. CDR3 in DNA: TGTGCCAGCAGCCCATCTAGCGACTTGGGGTCGGAGCAGTACTTC. Translating gives CASSPSSDLGSEQYF.

The chain employs TRBV29-1 and TRBJ1-1; D not resolved. Per germline, CDR1 SQVTM and CDR2 ANQGSEA. The length of the CDR3 is 12 residues. V was shortened by 4 bases and J by 1 base, with 7 bases between the two germline ends. CDR3 sequence (DNA): TGCAGCGTTGCGGGCGGGAACACTGAAGCTTTCTTT. It translates to CSVAGGNTEAFF.

The rearrangement links TRBV2 to TRBJ2-1, with 8 bases fitting TRBD2. CDR3 length equals 15 residues. The ends lost 6 bases at V and 10 bases at J; junction bases unmatched: 14. Germline assignment: CDR1 SNHLY and CDR2 FYNNEI. CDR3 protein: CASSSSGSPRGEQFF. As DNA, the CDR3 is TGTGCCAGCAGCTCCAGCGGGAGCCCGAGGGGAGAGCAGTTCTTC.

V usage is TRBV29-1 and J usage is TRBJ1-2; the match to TRBD1 covers 8 bases. CDR1 is SQVTM, CDR2 ANQGSEA, per germline. This CDR3 comprises 15 residues. V dropped 4 bases and J dropped 0; count of bases not matched to a gene: 7. CDR3 region: CSVGGQGKTNYGYTF. The CDR3 bases are TGCAGCGTTGGCGGACAGGGAAAAACTAACTATGGCTACACCTTC.

V usage is TRBV2 and J usage is TRBJ1-1; the D gene is possibly TRBD1 (5 bases). This CDR3 spans 13 amino acids. V lost 5 bases, J lost 2 bases, and 9 bases lay in between. Per germline, CDR1 SNHLY and CDR2 FYNNEI. The CDR3 loop is CASSSGGNTEAFF. The DNA for the CDR3 is TGTGCCAGCAGTAGCGGGGGAAACACTGAAGCTTTCTTT. The complete variable domain, with remaining parts taken from reference TRBV2 and TRBJ1-1, reads EPEVTQTPSHQVTQMGQEVILRCVPISNHLYFYWYRQILGQKVEFLVSFYNNEISEKSEIFDDQFSVERPDGSNFTLKIRSTKLEDSAMYFCASSSGGNTEAFFGQGTRLTVV.

The V gene is TRBV6-5, the J gene TRBJ2-3; 7 nucleotides line up with TRBD2. Germline assignment: CDR1 MNHEY and CDR2 SVGAGI. Trimming removed 2 bases from V and 6 bases from J; junction bases left unmatched: 8. This CDR3 comprises 15 residues. CDR3 loop: CASSYEASGGDTQYF. CDR3 in DNA: TGTGCCAGCAGTTACGAGGCTAGCGGAGGGGATACGCAGTATTTT.

The chain couples TRBV27 to TRBJ2-6; tentative D call: TRBD2 (6 bases). V was pared by 4 bases and J by 3 bases, with 10 bases between. Germline V gives CDR1 MNHEY, CDR2 SMNVEV (reference sequence). The CDR3 contains 15 residues. The chain's CDR3 is CASSCTSHGANVLTF. The CDR3 DNA reads TGTGCCAGCAGTTGTACTAGCCATGGGGCCAACGTCCTGACTTTC.

The V call is TRBV7-2, the J call TRBJ2-1; maybe TRBD2 (7 bases). The CDR3 runs to 15 residues. In germline, CDR1 is SGHTA, CDR2 FQGNSA. Trimming stripped 2 bases from V and 9 bases from J, with 17 bases between. The DNA of the CDR3 is TGTGCCAGCAGCTTATATTGGGGGGGCGGGGTTGAGCAGTTCTTC. Translation: CASSLYWGGGVEQFF.

The count of this clonotype is one. V is TRBV5-6 and J is TRBJ2-1; possibly TRBD1 or TRBD2 for D (5 bases each). V was cut by 1 base and J by 5 bases, with 16 bases left in between. The CDR3 spans 16 residues. CDR1 is SGHDT and CDR2 is YYEEEE in the germline V gene. The CDR3 sequence: CASSLLRDRINNEQFF. As DNA, the CDR3 is TGTGCCAGCAGCTTGCTTCGGGACCGCATAAACAATGAGCAGTTCTTC.

This clonotype turned up a few times. CDR3 region: CASRYQDTEAFF. DNA for the CDR3: TGTGCCAGCAGGTACCAGGACACTGAAGCTTTCTTT. The chain has TRBV7-9 and TRBJ1-1; D is unclear. This CDR3 comprises 12 residues. The V and J ends lost 6 bases and 3 bases respectively, with 8 bases between them. Germline V lookup: CDR1 SEHNR, CDR2 FQNEAQ (reference sequence).

The chain is built from TRBV4-2 and TRBJ2-1; 9 nucleotides match TRBD2. This CDR3 has 18 residues. The germline V gene encodes CDR1 LGHNA and CDR2 YNFKEQ. The V segment lost 1 base and the J segment 6 bases; nucleotides outside the gene matches: 13. The CDR3 reads CASSQAADGTSSINEQFF. DNA for the CDR3: TGTGCCAGCAGCCAAGCTGCGGACGGGACTAGCTCGATCAATGAGCAGTTCTTC.

The CDR3 region is CSVLTGDTYNEQFF. CDR3 DNA: TGCAGCGTCCTGACAGGGGACACCTACAATGAGCAGTTCTTC. The chain uses TRBV29-1 and TRBJ2-1; 8 bases line up with TRBD1. Germline V CDR1 and CDR2: SQVTM, ANQGSEA. The CDR3 is 14 amino acids. V lost 6 bases, J lost 2 bases, and 6 bases stayed unmatched.

The gene calls are TRBV7-9 and TRBJ2-4; possible D gene TRBD1, 6 bases. Germline CDR1 SEHNR, CDR2 FQNEAQ (reference sequence). CDR3 length equals 11 residues. The V end was cut by 5 bases, the J end by 13 bases, with 12 bases between. DNA of the CDR3: TGTGCCAGCAGCCCCGGACAGATCCAGTACTTC. This gives the protein CASSPGQIQYF.

The V and J genes are TRBV29-1 and TRBJ1-2, with D perhaps matching TRBD1 (6 bases). The CDR3 covers 12 residues. CDR1 and CDR2 from the germline V gene are SQVTM and ANQGSEA. V was cut by 6 bases and J by 6 bases, with 14 bases left in between. This CDR3 is CSVPRGAHGYTF. The CDR3 coding sequence is TGCAGCGTCCCTCGGGGGGCACATGGCTACACCTTC.

The rearrangement uses TRBV29-1 and TRBJ2-1; 9 bases align to TRBD2. Germline V gene data show CDR1 as SQVTM and CDR2 as ANQGSEA. The CDR3 is 10 residues long. Unmatched junction bases numbered 6, after V lost 6 bases and J lost 15 bases. The CDR3 protein is CSVASGLAFF. The CDR3, as DNA: TGCAGCGTAGCCTCGGGACTAGCGTTCTTC.

This clonotype was seen just once. The chain joins TRBV28 to TRBJ2-3, with 9 bases that match TRBD2. CDR1 is MDHEN, CDR2 SYDVKM, per germline. The CDR3 sequence is 16 residues long. V shed 6 bases and J 2 bases; nucleotides not matched to a gene: 9. DNA of the CDR3: TGTGCCAGCAGCCCCCCGCTAGCGGGACACACAGATACGCAGTATTTT. Its translation: CASSPPLAGHTDTQYF.